The clone carrying this T cell receptor (beta chain) showed up just once. Its antigen remains unknown. The sample has other DNA sequences that encode this CDR3 too. Healthy and HIV-negative, the adult donors had no recent acute infections or vaccinations. Division of CD4+ cells produced a CD45RA+ naive subset and a CD45RA-negative memory subset. CDR3 length: 14 amino acids. J gave up 4 bases and V 0 bases, and 2 bases lay outside the gene matches. Germline CDR1 reads MNHNS; CDR2 reads SASEGT. Produced via immunoSEQ multiplex PCR; TCRdb's table is partial and in-frame only. The sample has a few million clones, over 85% seen once. This sample is part of a study of shared clonotypes between healthy human individuals. Study-wide points: Clonotypes which were not shared had lower generation probabilities than clonotypes that all four donors shared. Sorted-subset sequencing was shown by rarefaction to be incomplete despite large depth.

V usage is TRBV6-1 and J usage is TRBJ1-2, with 7 bases lining up with TRBD1. This sequence was found in a man between 18 and 29 years old in good health. Material for sequencing was naive CD4+ T cells sorted from blood. Subset here: CD45RA+ positively selected. The CDR3 loop is CASSEAGTAYGYTF. The CDR3 DNA is TGTGCCAGCAGTGAAGCCGGGACAGCCTATGGCTACACCTTC.